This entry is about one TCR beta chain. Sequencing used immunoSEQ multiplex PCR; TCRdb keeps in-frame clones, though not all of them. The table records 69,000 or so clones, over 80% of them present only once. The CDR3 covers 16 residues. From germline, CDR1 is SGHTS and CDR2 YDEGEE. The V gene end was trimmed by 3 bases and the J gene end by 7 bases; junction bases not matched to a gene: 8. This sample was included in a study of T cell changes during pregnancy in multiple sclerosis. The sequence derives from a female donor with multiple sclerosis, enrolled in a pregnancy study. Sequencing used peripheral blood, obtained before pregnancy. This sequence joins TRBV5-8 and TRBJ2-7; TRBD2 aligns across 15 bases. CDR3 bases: TGTGCCAGCAGCTGGACTAGCGGGAGGGTACCGGGTGAGCAGTACTTC. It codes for CASSWTSGRVPGEQYF.